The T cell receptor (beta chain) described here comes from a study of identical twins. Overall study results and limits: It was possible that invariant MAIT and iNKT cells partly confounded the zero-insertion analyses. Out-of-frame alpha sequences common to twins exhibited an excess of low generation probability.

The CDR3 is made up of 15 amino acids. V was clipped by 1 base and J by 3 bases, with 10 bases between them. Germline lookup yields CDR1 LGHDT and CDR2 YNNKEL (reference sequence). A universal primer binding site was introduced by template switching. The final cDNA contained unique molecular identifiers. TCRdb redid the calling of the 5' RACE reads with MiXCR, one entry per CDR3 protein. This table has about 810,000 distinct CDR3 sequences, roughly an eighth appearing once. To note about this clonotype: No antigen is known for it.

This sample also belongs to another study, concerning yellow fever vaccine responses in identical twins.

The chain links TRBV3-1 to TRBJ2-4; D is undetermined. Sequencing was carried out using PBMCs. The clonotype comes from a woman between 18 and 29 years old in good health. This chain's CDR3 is CASSQVRQSKNIQYF. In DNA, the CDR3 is TGTGCCAGCAGCCAAGTCAGACAAAGCAAAAACATTCAGTACTTC. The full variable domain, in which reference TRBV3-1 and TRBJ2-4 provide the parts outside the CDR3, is DTAVSQTPKYLVTQMGNDKSIKCEQNLGHDTMYWYKQDSKKFLKIMFSYNNKELIINETVPNRFSPKSPDKAHLNLHINSLELGDSAVYFCASSQVRQSKNIQYFGAGTRLSVL.